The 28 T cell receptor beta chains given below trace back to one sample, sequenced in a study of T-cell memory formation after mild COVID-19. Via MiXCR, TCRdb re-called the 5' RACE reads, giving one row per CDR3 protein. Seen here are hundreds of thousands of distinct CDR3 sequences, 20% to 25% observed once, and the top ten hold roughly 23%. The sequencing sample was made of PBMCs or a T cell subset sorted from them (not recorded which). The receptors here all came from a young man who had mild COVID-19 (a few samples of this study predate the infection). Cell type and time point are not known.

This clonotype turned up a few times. This chain's CDR3 is CASSVRGVGAASTDTQYF. Written as DNA, the CDR3 is TGCGCCAGCAGCGTCCGGGGCGTCGGAGCGGCTAGCACAGATACGCAGTATTTT. The chain is built from TRBV5-1 and TRBJ2-3, with D possibly called TRBD1 or TRBD2 (5 bases each). In germline, CDR1 is SGHRS, CDR2 YFSETQ. V shed 4 bases and J shed 0 bases, with 21 bases lying between them. The CDR3 spans 18 residues.

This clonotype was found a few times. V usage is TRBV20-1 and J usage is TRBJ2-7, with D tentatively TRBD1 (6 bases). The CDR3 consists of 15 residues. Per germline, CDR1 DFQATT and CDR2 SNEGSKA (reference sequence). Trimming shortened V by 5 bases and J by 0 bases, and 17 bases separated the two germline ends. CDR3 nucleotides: TGCAGTGCTGGGGTCCCACAGGGTTACTCCTACGAGCAGTACTTC. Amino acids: CSAGVPQGYSYEQYF.

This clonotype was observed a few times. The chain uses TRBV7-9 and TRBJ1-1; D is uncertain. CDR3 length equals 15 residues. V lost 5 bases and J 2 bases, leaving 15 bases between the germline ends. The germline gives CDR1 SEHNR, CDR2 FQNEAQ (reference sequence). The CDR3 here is CASSRRASGNTEAFF. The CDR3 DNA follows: TGTGCCAGCAGCCGGAGGGCTTCGGGAAACACTGAAGCTTTCTTT.

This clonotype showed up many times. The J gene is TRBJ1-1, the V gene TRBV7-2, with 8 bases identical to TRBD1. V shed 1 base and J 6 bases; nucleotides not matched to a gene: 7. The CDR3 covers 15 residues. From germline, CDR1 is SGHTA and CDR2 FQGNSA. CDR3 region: CASSLEYHRGAEAFF. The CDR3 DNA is TGTGCCAGCAGCTTAGAGTATCACAGGGGGGCTGAAGCTTTCTTT.

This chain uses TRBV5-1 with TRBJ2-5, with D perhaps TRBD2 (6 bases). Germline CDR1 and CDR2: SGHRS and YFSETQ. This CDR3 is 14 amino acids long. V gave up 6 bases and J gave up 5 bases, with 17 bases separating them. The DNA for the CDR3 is TGCGCCAGCACCTTCCAGGATGGGGGGGAGACCCAGTACTTC. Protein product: CASTFQDGGETQYF.

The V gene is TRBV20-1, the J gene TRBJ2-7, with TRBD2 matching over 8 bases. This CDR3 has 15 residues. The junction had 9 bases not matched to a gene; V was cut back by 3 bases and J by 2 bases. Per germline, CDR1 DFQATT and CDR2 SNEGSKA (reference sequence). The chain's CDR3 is CSARMSTSGTYEQYF. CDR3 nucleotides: TGCAGTGCTAGGATGAGTACTAGCGGAACCTACGAGCAGTACTTC.

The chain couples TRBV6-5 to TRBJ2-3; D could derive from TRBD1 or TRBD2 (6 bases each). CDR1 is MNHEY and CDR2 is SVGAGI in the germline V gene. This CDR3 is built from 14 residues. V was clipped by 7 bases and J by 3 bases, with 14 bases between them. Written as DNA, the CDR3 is TGTGCCAGCACACGGCGGGACAAAACAGATACGCAGTATTTT. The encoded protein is CASTRRDKTDTQYF.

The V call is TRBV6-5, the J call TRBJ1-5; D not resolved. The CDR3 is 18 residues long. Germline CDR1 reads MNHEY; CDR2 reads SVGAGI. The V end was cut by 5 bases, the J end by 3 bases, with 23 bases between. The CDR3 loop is CASSPSGITSTTNQPQHF. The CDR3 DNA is TGTGCCAGCAGTCCTTCCGGGATAACAAGCACTACCAATCAGCCCCAGCATTTT.

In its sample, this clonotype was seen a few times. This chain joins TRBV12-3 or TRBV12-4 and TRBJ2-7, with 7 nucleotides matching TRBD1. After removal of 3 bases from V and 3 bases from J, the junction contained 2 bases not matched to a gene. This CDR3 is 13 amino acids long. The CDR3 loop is CASSFRQGYEQYF. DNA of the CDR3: TGTGCCAGCAGTTTTCGACAGGGCTACGAGCAGTACTTC.

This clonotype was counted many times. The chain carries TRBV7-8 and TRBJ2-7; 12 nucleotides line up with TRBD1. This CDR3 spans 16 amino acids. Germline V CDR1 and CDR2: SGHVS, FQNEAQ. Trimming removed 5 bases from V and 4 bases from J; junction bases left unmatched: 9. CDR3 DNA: TGTGCCAGCAGCGCGGGGGGGACAGGGGGCTTTTACGAGCAGTACTTC. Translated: CASSAGGTGGFYEQYF.

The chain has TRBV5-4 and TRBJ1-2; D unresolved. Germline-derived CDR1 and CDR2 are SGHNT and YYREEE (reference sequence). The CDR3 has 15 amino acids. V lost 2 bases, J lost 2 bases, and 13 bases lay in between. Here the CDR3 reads CASSFRPDQNYGYTF. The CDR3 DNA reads TGTGCCAGCAGCTTTCGGCCAGACCAGAACTATGGCTACACCTTC.

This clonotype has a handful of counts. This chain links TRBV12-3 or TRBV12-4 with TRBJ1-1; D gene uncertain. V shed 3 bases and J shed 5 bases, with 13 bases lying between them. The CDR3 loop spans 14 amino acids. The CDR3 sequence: CASSFPRVGTEAFF. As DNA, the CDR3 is TGTGCCAGCAGTTTTCCCCGGGTAGGGACTGAAGCTTTCTTT.

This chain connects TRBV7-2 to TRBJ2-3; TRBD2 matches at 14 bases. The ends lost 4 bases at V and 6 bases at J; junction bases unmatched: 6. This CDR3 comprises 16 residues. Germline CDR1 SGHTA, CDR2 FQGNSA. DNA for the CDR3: TGTGCCAGCAGCTCCGGACTAGCGGGGGGCAGGGATACGCAGTATTTT. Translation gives CASSSGLAGGRDTQYF.

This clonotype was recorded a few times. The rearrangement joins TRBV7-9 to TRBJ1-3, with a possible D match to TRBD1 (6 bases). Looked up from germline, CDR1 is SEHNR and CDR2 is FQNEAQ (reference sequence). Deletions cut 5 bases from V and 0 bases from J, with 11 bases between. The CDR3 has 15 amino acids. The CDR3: CASSLQGYSGNTIYF. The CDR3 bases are TGTGCCAGCAGCCTACAGGGTTACTCTGGAAACACCATATATTTT.

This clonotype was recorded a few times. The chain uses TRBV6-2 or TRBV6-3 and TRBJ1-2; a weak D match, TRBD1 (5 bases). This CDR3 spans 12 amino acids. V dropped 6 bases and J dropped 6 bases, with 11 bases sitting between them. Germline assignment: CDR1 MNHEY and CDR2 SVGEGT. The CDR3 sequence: CASRTGTDGYTF. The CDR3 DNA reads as TGTGCCAGCAGAACCGGGACGGATGGCTACACCTTC.

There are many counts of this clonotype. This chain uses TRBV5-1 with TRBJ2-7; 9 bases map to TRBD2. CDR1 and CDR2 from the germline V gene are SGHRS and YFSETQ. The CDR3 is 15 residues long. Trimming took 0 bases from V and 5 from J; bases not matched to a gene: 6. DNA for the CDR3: TGCGCCAGCAGCTTGGGGCTAGCGGGGATCAACGAGCAGTACTTC. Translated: CASSLGLAGINEQYF.

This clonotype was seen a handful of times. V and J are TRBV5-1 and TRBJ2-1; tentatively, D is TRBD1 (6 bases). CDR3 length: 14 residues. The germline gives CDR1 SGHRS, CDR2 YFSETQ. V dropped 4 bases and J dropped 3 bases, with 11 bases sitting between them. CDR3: CASSQGQGYNEQFF. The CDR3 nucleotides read TGCGCCAGCAGCCAGGGACAAGGCTACAATGAGCAGTTCTTC.

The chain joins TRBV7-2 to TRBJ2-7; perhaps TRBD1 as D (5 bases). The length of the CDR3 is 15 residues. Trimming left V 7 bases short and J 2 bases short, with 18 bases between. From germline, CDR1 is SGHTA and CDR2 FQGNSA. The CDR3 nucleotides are TGTGCCAGCACCGGGCTGTCAGGGTACACCTACGAGCAGTACTTC. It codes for CASTGLSGYTYEQYF.

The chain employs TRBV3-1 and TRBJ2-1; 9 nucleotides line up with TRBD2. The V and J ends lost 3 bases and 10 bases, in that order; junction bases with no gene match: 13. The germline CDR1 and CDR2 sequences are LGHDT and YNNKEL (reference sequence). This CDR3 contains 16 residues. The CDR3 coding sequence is TGTGCCAGCAGCCACGGCCTAGCGGGGCCGTCGGGGGAGCAGTTCTTC. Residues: CASSHGLAGPSGEQFF.

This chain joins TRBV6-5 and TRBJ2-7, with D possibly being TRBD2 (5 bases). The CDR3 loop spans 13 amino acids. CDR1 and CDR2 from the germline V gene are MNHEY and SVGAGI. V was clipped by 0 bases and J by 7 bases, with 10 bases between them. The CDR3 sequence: CASSYSTEAEQYF. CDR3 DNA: TGTGCCAGCAGTTACTCGACGGAGGCAGAGCAGTACTTC.

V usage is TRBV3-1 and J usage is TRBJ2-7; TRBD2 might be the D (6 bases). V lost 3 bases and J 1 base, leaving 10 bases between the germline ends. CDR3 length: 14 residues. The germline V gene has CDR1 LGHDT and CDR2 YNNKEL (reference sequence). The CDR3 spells CASSQGTRSYEQYV. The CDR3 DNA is TGTGCCAGCAGCCAGGGGACTCGATCCTACGAGCAGTACGTC.

This CDR3 is CASSEAGTGAVGYTF. CDR3 in DNA: TGTGCCAGCAGTGAAGCCGGGACAGGGGCGGTCGGCTACACCTTC. The V and J genes are TRBV2 and TRBJ1-2; 10 positions match TRBD1. V shed 0 bases, J shed 8 bases, and the junction held 6 bases outside the gene matches. CDR3 size: 15 residues. Germline CDR1 reads SNHLY; CDR2 reads FYNNEI.

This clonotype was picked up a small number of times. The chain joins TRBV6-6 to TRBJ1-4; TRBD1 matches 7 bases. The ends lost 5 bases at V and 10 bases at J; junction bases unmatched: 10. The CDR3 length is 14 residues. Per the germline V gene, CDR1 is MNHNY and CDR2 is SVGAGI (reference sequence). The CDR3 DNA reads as TGTGCCAGCAGTACCCCTGACAGGGCTAGAAAACTGTTTTTT. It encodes CASSTPDRARKLFF.

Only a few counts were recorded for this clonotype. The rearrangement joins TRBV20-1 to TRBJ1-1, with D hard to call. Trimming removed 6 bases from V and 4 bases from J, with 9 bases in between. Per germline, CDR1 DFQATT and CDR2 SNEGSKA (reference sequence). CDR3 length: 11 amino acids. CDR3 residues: CSAPAVTEAFF. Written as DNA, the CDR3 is TGCAGTGCCCCCGCGGTCACTGAAGCTTTCTTT.

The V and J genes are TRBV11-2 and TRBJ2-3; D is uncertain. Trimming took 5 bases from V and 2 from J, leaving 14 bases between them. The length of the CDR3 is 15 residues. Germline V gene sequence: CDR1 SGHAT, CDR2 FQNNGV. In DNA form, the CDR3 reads TGTGCCAGCAGCCCCGGCGGCAGAAACACAGATACGCAGTATTTT. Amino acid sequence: CASSPGGRNTDTQYF.

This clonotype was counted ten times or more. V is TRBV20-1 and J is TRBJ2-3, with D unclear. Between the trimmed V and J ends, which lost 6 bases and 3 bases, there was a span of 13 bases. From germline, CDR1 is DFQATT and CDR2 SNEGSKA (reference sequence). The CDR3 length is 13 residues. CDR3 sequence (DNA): TGCAGTGCCGACGAACGAGGAACAGATACGCAGTATTTT. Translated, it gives CSADERGTDTQYF.

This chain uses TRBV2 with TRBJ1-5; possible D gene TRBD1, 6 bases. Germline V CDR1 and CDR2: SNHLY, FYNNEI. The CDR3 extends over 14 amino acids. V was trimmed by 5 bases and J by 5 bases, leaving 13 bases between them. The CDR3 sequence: CASSRQGRDQPQHF. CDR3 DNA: TGTGCCAGCAGTCGCCAGGGGAGAGATCAGCCCCAGCATTTT.

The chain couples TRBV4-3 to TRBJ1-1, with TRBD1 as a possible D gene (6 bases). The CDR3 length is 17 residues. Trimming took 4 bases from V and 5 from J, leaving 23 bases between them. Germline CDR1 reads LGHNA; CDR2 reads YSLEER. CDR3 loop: CASSRDPGGRRVTEAFF. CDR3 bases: TGCGCCAGCAGCCGCGACCCCGGGGGGCGCAGGGTGACTGAAGCTTTCTTT.